The 26 T cell receptor beta chains below come from one sample, sequenced in a study of cytomegalovirus exposure and HLA in healthy donors. PCR primers comprised 60 Vbeta and 13 Jbeta primers. The protocol was immunoSEQ multiplex PCR, while the TCRdb copy is restricted to in-frame clones and leaves out a portion. In the table there are about 190,000 clones, around 90% of which are singletons. Source material: PBMCs. The source is a woman aged 18-29 years in good health and CMV-seronegative.

V is TRBV7-3 and J is TRBJ1-2; TRBD1 matches 12 bases. Germline assignment: CDR1 SGHTA and CDR2 FQGTGA. The CDR3 length is 20 residues. With 1 base clipped from V and 2 bases from J, the junction kept 14 bases outside the gene matches. The CDR3 nucleotides are TGTGCCAGCAGCTTAAGGGATTCCGGGACAGGGGGCGAGGTGAACTATGGCTACACCTTC. Translation: CASSLRDSGTGGEVNYGYTF. Looking up the rest from reference TRBV7-3 and TRBJ1-2 gives the full variable domain: GAGVSQTPSNKVTEKGKYVELRCDPISGHTALYWYRQSLGQGPEFLIYFQGTGAADDSGLPNDRFFAVRPEGSVSTLKIQRTERGDSAVYLCASSLRDSGTGGEVNYGYTFGSGTRLTVV.

The J gene is TRBJ2-5, the V gene TRBV4-1; 11 bases agree with TRBD1. With 5 bases clipped from V and 3 bases from J, the junction kept 2 bases outside the gene matches. This CDR3 has 14 amino acids. Germline values: CDR1 MGHRA, CDR2 YSYEKL. This CDR3 reads CASSMGQGEETQYF. CDR3 sequence (DNA): TGCGCCAGCAGCATGGGACAGGGGGAAGAGACCCAGTACTTC.

The chain carries TRBV13 and TRBJ1-2; tentatively, D is TRBD1 (5 bases). This CDR3 region has 14 residues. Trimming left V 2 bases short and J 4 bases short, with 11 bases between. Germline CDR1 is PRHDT and CDR2 is FYEKMQ (reference sequence). DNA of the CDR3: TGTGCCAGCAGCTTATGGGGCAGTTCCTATGGCTACACCTTC. It encodes CASSLWGSSYGYTF.

This chain connects TRBV30 to TRBJ1-2; a possible D gene is TRBD1 (6 bases). Germline-derived CDR1 and CDR2 are GTSNPN and SVGIG (reference sequence). V shed 1 base and J shed 4 bases, with 16 bases lying between them. CDR3 length equals 15 residues. The CDR3 nucleotides read TGTGCCTGGAGTGAGGGAACAGGGTTAAGCTATGGCTACACCTTC. Amino acid sequence: CAWSEGTGLSYGYTF.

V gene TRBV4-3 combines with J gene TRBJ1-1; a weak D match, TRBD1 (5 bases). The CDR3 covers 16 residues. V was trimmed by 4 bases and J by 1 base, leaving 16 bases between them. Germline V lookup: CDR1 LGHNA, CDR2 YSLEER. The CDR3 nucleotides are TGCGCCAGCAGCCCTAAGGGAGGGGCCTCGAACACTGAAGCTTTCTTT. Its protein is CASSPKGGASNTEAFF.

A note on this clone: It is unclear where the CDR3 begins or ends on the DNA, so no DNA is shown, and the CDR3 is as TCRdb lists it. The V call is TRBV6-5, the J call TRBJ1-1; TRBD1 was called by the table and not checked on the DNA. The CDR3 is 15 residues long, counting both termini. Germline values: CDR1 MNHEY, CDR2 SVGAGI. CDR3: CASSSSTGGRTEAFF.

The CDR3, as DNA: TGCGCCAGCAGCCAAGATCTACGGGAGAGGACCTACAATGAGCAGTTCTTC. It specifies CASSQDLRERTYNEQFF. The rearrangement links TRBV4-1 to TRBJ2-1, with D possibly TRBD2 on 6 matching bases. CDR3 length: 17 amino acids. V lost 0 bases, J lost 2 bases, and 14 bases lay in between. Germline CDR1 and CDR2: MGHRA and YSYEKL.

The genes are TRBV7-2 and TRBJ2-7, with TRBD2 as a possible D gene (5 bases). The CDR3 is 14 residues long. Germline V gives CDR1 SGHTA, CDR2 FQGNSA. V lost 6 bases and J 0 bases, leaving 12 bases between the germline ends. CDR3 nucleotide sequence: TGTGCCAGCAGATTGGACTCGTACTCCTACGAGCAGTACTTC. Translation gives CASRLDSYSYEQYF.

The chain links TRBV6-5 to TRBJ1-2; no firm D call. This CDR3 comprises 14 residues. Germline V CDR1 and CDR2: MNHEY, SVGAGI. The ends were cut back, 6 bases at V and 2 bases at J, with 13 bases in the middle. CDR3 in amino acids: CASSPDTSNYGYTF. CDR3 nucleotide sequence: TGTGCCAGCAGCCCTGACACCTCAAACTATGGCTACACCTTC.

This chain joins TRBV13 and TRBJ2-1, with 8 bases identical to TRBD1. The V gene's germline CDR1 is PRHDT and CDR2 FYEKMQ (reference sequence). This CDR3 spans 13 amino acids. The J segment lost 8 bases and the V segment lost 6 bases, leaving 6 bases of the junction unmatched. The CDR3 loop reads CASRGQAIDEQFF. DNA for the CDR3: TGTGCCAGCAGGGGACAGGCAATCGATGAGCAGTTCTTC.

The chain employs TRBV6-5 and TRBJ2-5, with 9 nucleotides matching TRBD1. Unmatched junction bases numbered 4, after V lost 5 bases and J lost 6 bases. The CDR3 runs 13 residues. Looked up from germline, CDR1 is MNHEY and CDR2 is SVGAGI. Written as DNA, the CDR3 is TGTGCCAGCAGTGCTTACAGGGGGCAGACCCAGTACTTC. Translation gives CASSAYRGQTQYF.

The V call is TRBV5-1, the J call TRBJ2-2; 7 bases fit TRBD2. Germline CDR1 reads SGHRS; CDR2 reads YFSETQ. CDR3 length equals 16 residues. Losses at the gene ends were 3 bases for V and 3 bases for J; bases not matched to a gene: 8. CDR3 DNA: TGCGCCAGCAGCTCCAGACCTAGCGGAGACACCGGGGAGCTGTTTTTT. Its translation is CASSSRPSGDTGELFF.

The chain is built from TRBV6-1 and TRBJ2-1, with TRBD1 matching over 7 bases. V lost 3 bases, J lost 12 bases, and 8 bases stayed unmatched. The CDR3 extends over 13 amino acids. Per germline, CDR1 MNHNS and CDR2 SASEGT. The CDR3 region is CASSDPGDSSQFF. The CDR3 DNA reads TGTGCCAGCAGTGATCCTGGGGACAGCTCGCAGTTCTTC.

The V and J genes are TRBV7-3 and TRBJ1-3; D may be TRBD1 (6 bases). The CDR3 is made up of 13 amino acids. Germline V gives CDR1 SGHTA, CDR2 FQGTGA. Trimming took 5 bases from V and 4 from J, leaving 9 bases between them. CDR3 sequence: CASSPDRGNTIYF. The CDR3 nucleotides read TGTGCCAGCAGCCCCGACAGGGGAAACACCATATATTTT.

In nucleotides, the CDR3 is TGCAGCGTTGACGGGACTGCTAACTATGGCTACACCTTC. Translating it yields CSVDGTANYGYTF. This chain uses TRBV29-1 with TRBJ1-2; perhaps TRBD1 as D (5 bases). Germline CDR1 is SQVTM and CDR2 is ANQGSEA. This CDR3 contains 13 residues. The V end was cut by 3 bases, the J end by 0 bases, with 8 bases between.

This chain connects TRBV4-1 to TRBJ2-7; 14 bases line up with TRBD2. After removal of 0 bases from V and 6 bases from J, the junction contained 4 bases not matched to a gene. Germline CDR1 reads MGHRA; CDR2 reads YSYEKL. This CDR3 is built from 16 residues. CDR3 residues: CASSQEPGLAGVEQYF. In DNA, the CDR3 is TGCGCCAGCAGCCAAGAGCCGGGACTAGCGGGAGTCGAGCAGTACTTC.

The rearrangement links TRBV30 to TRBJ2-1; the match to TRBD1 covers 7 bases. Per the germline V gene, CDR1 is GTSNPN and CDR2 is SVGIG (reference sequence). The CDR3 loop spans 14 amino acids. V was clipped by 4 bases and J by 2 bases; unmatched bases: 5. Here the CDR3 reads CAWNPGTAYNEQFF. CDR3 nucleotide sequence: TGTGCCTGGAACCCGGGGACAGCCTACAATGAGCAGTTCTTC. Filled out from reference TRBV30 and TRBJ2-1, the complete variable domain reads SQTIHQWPATLVQPVGSPLSLECTVEGTSNPNLYWYRQAAGRGLQLLFYSVGIGQISSEVPQNLSASRPQDRQFILSSKKLLLSDSGFYLCAWNPGTAYNEQFFGPGTRLTVL.

CDR3 sequence (DNA): TGTGCCAGCAGCCAAGATCTTTTAGCTAGCTCCTATAATTCACCCCTCCACTTT. It codes for CASSQDLLASSYNSPLHF. The chain uses TRBV14 and TRBJ1-6; no clear D. Trimming removed 0 bases at V and 0 bases at J, with 12 bases between. Germline CDR1 is SGHDN and CDR2 is FVKESK. The CDR3 loop spans 18 amino acids.

There are a few counts of this clone. The rearrangement joins TRBV5-1 to TRBJ2-2; 10 bases line up with TRBD2. Germline CDR1 reads SGHRS; CDR2 reads YFSETQ. CDR3 length: 17 amino acids. V lost 5 bases to trimming and J lost 4 bases; unmatched junction nucleotides: 11. CDR3 in amino acids: CASRKSLAGVSTGELFF. The DNA for the CDR3 is TGCGCCAGCAGAAAGAGTCTAGCGGGGGTTTCCACCGGGGAGCTGTTTTTT.

CDR3 residues: CASSLVANQETQYF. Written as DNA, the CDR3 is TGTGCCAGCAGCTTGGTTGCTAACCAAGAGACCCAGTACTTC. V gene TRBV5-6 combines with J gene TRBJ2-5, with unresolved D. The V and J ends lost 0 bases and 0 bases respectively, with 6 bases between them. This CDR3 comprises 14 residues. Germline V CDR1 and CDR2: SGHDT, YYEEEE.

This clone occurred once. The rearrangement uses TRBV5-1 and TRBJ2-7; 7 positions match TRBD1. The CDR3 loop spans 16 amino acids. J lost 2 bases, V lost 4 bases, and 12 bases had no gene match. Per germline, CDR1 SGHRS and CDR2 YFSETQ. The CDR3 DNA reads as TGCGCCAGCAGCATACTTTCCGGGACAGACCCCTACGAGCAGTACTTC. Protein sequence: CASSILSGTDPYEQYF.

There are a few counts of this clone. This chain connects TRBV2 to TRBJ2-7; TRBD1 aligns across 9 bases. Germline CDR1 and CDR2: SNHLY and FYNNEI. J gave up 6 bases and V 6 bases, and 9 bases lay outside the gene matches. The CDR3 length is 14 residues. CDR3 residues: CASRGPGQGGEQYF. The CDR3 nucleotides are TGTGCCAGCAGGGGACCGGGACAGGGAGGCGAGCAGTACTTC.

The chain links TRBV2 to TRBJ1-3; 11 nucleotides align to TRBD1. Per the germline V gene, CDR1 is SNHLY and CDR2 is FYNNEI. The trim removed 5 bases at V and 2 bases at J, leaving 2 bases unmatched. This CDR3 has 15 amino acids. The CDR3 DNA follows: TGTGCCAGCAGTACGGGACAGGGGGCTGGAAACACCATATATTTT. Protein sequence: CASSTGQGAGNTIYF.

The gene calls are TRBV9 and TRBJ1-6; D remains ambiguous. The germline V gene has CDR1 SGDLS and CDR2 YYNGEE. Between the trimmed V and J ends, which lost 4 bases and 9 bases, there was a span of 14 bases. The CDR3 spans 14 residues. CDR3 region: CASSFPGVASPLHF. In nucleotides, the CDR3 is TGTGCCAGCAGCTTCCCGGGTGTGGCTTCACCCCTCCACTTT.

The rearrangement joins TRBV30 to TRBJ1-4; 10 nucleotides match TRBD1. Germline CDR1 and CDR2: GTSNPN and SVGIG (reference sequence). CDR3 length: 14 amino acids. V trimming: 0 bases; J trimming: 5 bases; junction bases outside the gene matches: 0. DNA for the CDR3: TGTGCCTGGAGTGTGGGACAGGGGAATGAAAAACTGTTTTTT. This codes for CAWSVGQGNEKLFF.

The table lists this clone with a few counts. The chain recombines TRBV6-1 with TRBJ2-5; possibly TRBD2 for D (5 bases). Germline V lookup: CDR1 MNHNS, CDR2 SASEGT. This CDR3 is 15 amino acids long. V lost 6 bases and J 5 bases, leaving 19 bases between the germline ends. For the CDR3, the DNA is TGTGCCAGCAGCGACCTTGGATCGAGGGTCGAGACCCAGTACTTC. This codes for CASSDLGSRVETQYF.